The T cell receptor beta chain described here comes from a study of blood T cell repertoires in COVID-19. The assay was immunoSEQ multiplex PCR, and TCRdb's table has in-frame clones only and misses some. Of around 130,000 clones listed, roughly 80% are singletons. The CDR3 spans 17 residues. CDR1 and CDR2 from the germline V gene are SGDLS and YYNGEE. V lost 0 bases, J lost 6 bases, and 7 bases stayed unmatched. This receptor was obtained from a man aged 25-45 years who had recovered from COVID-19. What was sequenced was PBMCs or T cells enriched from blood (not recorded which). The rearrangement uses TRBV9 and TRBJ1-6; 9 nucleotides match TRBD1. This CDR3 reads CASSVDGQGSLNSPLHF. The CDR3 nucleotides are TGTGCCAGCAGCGTAGACGGACAGGGGTCTCTTAATTCACCCCTCCACTTT.